The source of this T cell receptor (beta chain) is a study of shared clonotypes between healthy human individuals. Study at large: The composition of the donors was a couple of women and a few men aged 18 to 49. There were three CD4 naive, three CD4 memory, two CD8 naive and one CD8 memory plates per donor. Notes on the study in general: Memory subsets generally showed smaller estimated richness than naive subsets did.

Sequencing used immunoSEQ multiplex PCR; TCRdb keeps in-frame clones, though not all of them. Among roughly 810,000 clones listed, approximately 97% were seen once. Germline V lookup: CDR1 LNHDA, CDR2 SQIVND (reference sequence). Trimming stripped 4 bases from V and 8 bases from J, with 9 bases between. This CDR3 contains 12 residues. About this clone itself: Its antigen is unidentified.

Selected positively for CCR7 and CD45RO-negative, naive CD8 cells excluded terminally differentiated effector memory CD45RA+ cells. The genes are TRBV19 and TRBJ2-1; no definite D call. The sequence was collected from a man aged 25 to 40 in good health. The specimen sequenced was naive CD8+ T cells sorted from blood. The CDR3 DNA sequence: TGTGCCAGTAGTAGATTATCGGATGAGCAGTTCTTC. Amino acid sequence: CASSRLSDEQFF. Full variable domain (missing parts from reference TRBV19 and TRBJ2-1): DGGITQSPKYLFRKEGQNVTLSCEQNLNHDAMYWYRQDPGQGLRLIYYSQIVNDFQKGDIAEGYSVSREKKESFPLTVTSAQKNPTAFYLCASSRLSDEQFFGPGTRLTVL.